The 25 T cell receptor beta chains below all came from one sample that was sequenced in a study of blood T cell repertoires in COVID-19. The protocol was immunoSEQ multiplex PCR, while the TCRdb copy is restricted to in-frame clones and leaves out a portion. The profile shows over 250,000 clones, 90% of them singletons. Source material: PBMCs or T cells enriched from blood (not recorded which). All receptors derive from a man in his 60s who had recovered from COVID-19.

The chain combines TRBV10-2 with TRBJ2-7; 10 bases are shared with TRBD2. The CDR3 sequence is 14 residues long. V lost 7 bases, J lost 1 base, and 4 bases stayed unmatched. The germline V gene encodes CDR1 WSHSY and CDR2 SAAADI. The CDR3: CASIDSGRSYEQYF. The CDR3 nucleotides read TGCGCCAGCATTGATAGCGGGAGGTCCTACGAGCAGTACTTC.

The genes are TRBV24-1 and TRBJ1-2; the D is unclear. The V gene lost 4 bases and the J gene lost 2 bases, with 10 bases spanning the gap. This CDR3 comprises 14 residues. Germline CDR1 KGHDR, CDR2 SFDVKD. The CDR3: CATSEGGRNYGYTF. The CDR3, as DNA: TGTGCCACCAGTGAGGGAGGGCGGAACTATGGCTACACCTTC.

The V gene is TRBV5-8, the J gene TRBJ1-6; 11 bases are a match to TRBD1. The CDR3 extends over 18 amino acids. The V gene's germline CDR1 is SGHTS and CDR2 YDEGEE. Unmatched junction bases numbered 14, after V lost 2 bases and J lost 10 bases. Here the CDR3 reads CASSFGSHRDRGNSPLHF. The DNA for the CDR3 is TGTGCCAGCAGCTTTGGGTCCCACCGGGACAGGGGGAACTCACCCCTCCACTTT.

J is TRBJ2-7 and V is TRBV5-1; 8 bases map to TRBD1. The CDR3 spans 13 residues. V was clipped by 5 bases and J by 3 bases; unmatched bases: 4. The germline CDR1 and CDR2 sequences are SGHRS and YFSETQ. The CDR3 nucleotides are TGCGCCAGCAGTGCGACAGGGGACTACGAGCAGTACTTC. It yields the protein CASSATGDYEQYF.

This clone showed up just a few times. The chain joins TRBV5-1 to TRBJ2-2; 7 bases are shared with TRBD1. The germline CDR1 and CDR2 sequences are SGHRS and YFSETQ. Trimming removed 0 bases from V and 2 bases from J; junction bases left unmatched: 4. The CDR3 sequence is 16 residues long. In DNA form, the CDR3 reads TGCGCCAGCAGCTTGGCGGGACAGATTAACACCGGGGAGCTGTTTTTT. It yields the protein CASSLAGQINTGELFF.

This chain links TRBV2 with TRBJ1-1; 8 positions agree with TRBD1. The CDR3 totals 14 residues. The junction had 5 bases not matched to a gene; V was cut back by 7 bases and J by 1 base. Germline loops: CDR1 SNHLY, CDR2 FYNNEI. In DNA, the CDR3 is TGTGCCAGCACCGAGGACAGGGCGAACACTGAAGCTTTCTTT. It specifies CASTEDRANTEAFF.

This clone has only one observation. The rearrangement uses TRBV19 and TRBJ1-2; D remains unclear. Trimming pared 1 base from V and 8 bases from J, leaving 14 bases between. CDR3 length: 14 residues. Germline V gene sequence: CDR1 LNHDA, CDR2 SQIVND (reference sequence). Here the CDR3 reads CASSIAGDEYGYTF. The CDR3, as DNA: TGTGCCAGTAGTATAGCCGGGGATGAGTACGGCTACACCTTC.

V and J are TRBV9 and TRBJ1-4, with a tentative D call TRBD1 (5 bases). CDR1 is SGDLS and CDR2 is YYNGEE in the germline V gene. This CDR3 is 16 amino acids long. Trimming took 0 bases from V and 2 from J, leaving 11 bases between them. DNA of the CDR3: TGTGCCAGCAGCGTAGCGGCAGACAGCACTAATGAAAAACTGTTTTTT. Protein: CASSVAADSTNEKLFF.

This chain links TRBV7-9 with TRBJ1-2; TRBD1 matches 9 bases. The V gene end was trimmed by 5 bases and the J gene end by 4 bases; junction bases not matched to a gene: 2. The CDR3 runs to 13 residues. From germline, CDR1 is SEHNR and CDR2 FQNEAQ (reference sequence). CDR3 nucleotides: TGTGCCAGCAGCACGACAGGGGGCTATGGCTACACCTTC. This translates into CASSTTGGYGYTF.

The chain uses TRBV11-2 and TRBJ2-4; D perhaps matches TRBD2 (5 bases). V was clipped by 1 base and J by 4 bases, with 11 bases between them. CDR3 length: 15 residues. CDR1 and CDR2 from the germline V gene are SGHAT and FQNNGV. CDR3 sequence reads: CASSLVSRGKNIQYF. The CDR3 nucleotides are TGTGCCAGCAGCTTAGTGAGTCGCGGGAAAAACATTCAGTACTTC. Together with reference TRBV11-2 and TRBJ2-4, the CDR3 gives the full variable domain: EAGVAQSPRYKIIEKRQSVAFWCNPISGHATLYWYQQILGQGPKLLIQFQNNGVVDDSQLPKDRFSAERLKGVDSTLKIQPAKLEDSAVYLCASSLVSRGKNIQYFGAGTRLSVL.

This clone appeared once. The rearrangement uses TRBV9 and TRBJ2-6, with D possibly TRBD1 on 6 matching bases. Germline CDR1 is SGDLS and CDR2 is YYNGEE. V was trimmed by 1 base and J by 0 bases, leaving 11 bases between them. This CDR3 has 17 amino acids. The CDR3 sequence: CASSVTGHPSGANVLTF. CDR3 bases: TGTGCCAGCAGCGTAACGGGACACCCCTCTGGGGCCAACGTCCTGACTTTC. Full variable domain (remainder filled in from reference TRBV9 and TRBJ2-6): DSGVTQTPKHLITATGQRVTLRCSPRSGDLSVYWYQQSLDQGLQFLIQYYNGEERAKGNILERFSAQQFPDLHSELNLSSLELGDSALYFCASSVTGHPSGANVLTFGAGSRLTVL.

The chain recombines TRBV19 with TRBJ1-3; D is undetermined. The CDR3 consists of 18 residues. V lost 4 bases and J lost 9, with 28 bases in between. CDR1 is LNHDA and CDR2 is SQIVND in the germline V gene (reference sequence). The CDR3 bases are TGTGCCAGTAGTAAGGAAGCGGTCAGGCGGGGTTTCCCACGCACCATATATTTT. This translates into CASSKEAVRRGFPRTIYF.

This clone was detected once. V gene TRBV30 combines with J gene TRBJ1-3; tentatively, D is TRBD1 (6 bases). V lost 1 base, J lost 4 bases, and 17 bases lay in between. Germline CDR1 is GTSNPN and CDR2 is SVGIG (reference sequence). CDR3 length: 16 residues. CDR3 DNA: TGTGCCTGGAGTGCGCTTCGCGGGGGCCGAGGAAACACCATATATTTT. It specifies CAWSALRGGRGNTIYF. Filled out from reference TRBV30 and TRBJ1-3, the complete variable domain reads SQTIHQWPATLVQPVGSPLSLECTVEGTSNPNLYWYRQAAGRGLQLLFYSVGIGQISSEVPQNLSASRPQDRQFILSSKKLLLSDSGFYLCAWSALRGGRGNTIYFGEGSWLTVV.

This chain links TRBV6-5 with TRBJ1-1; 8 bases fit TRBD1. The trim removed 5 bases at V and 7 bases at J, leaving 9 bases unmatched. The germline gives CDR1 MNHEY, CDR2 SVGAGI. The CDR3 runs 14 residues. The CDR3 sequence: CASSRLTGDGEAFF. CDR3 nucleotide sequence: TGTGCCAGCAGTCGACTGACAGGGGACGGTGAAGCTTTCTTT.

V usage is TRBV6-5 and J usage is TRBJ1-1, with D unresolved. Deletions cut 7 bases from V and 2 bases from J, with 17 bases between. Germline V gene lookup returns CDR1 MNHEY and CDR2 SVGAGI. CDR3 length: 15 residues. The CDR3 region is CASTFNGAGNTEAFF. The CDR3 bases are TGTGCCAGCACCTTCAACGGAGCGGGAAACACTGAAGCTTTCTTT.

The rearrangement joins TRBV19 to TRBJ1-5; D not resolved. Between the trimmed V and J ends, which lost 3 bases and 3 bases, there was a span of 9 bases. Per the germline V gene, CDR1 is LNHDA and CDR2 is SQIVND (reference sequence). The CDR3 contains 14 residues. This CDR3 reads CASSIGDSNQPQHF. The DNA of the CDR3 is TGTGCCAGTAGTATCGGGGATTCCAATCAGCCCCAGCATTTT.

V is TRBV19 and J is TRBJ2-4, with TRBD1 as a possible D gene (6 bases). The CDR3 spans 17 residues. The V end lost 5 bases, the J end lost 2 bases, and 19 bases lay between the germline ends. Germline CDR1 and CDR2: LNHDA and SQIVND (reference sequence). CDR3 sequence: CASSPRTGSVTKNIQYF. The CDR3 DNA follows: TGTGCCAGTAGTCCCCGAACAGGGTCCGTGACCAAAAACATTCAGTACTTC. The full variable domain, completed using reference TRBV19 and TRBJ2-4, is DGGITQSPKYLFRKEGQNVTLSCEQNLNHDAMYWYRQDPGQGLRLIYYSQIVNDFQKGDIAEGYSVSREKKESFPLTVTSAQKNPTAFYLCASSPRTGSVTKNIQYFGAGTRLSVL.

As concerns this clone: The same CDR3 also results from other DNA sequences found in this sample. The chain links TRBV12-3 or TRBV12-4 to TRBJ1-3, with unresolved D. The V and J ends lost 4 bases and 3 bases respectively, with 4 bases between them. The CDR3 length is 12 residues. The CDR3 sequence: CASSSGGNTIYF. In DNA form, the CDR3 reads TGTGCCAGCAGTTCAGGTGGAAACACCATATATTTT.

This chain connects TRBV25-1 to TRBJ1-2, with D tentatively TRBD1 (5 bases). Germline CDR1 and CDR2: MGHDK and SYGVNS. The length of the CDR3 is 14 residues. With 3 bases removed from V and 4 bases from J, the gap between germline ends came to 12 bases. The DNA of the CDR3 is TGTGCCAGCAGTGACTCGACCGGGGGCTATGGCTACACCTTC. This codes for CASSDSTGGYGYTF.

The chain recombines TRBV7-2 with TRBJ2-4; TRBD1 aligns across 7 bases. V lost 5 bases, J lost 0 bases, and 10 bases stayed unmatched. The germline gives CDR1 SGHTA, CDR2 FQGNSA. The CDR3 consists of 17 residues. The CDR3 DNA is TGTGCCAGCAGCCTCTATGGGGGACAGTTAGCCAAAAACATTCAGTACTTC. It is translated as CASSLYGGQLAKNIQYF.

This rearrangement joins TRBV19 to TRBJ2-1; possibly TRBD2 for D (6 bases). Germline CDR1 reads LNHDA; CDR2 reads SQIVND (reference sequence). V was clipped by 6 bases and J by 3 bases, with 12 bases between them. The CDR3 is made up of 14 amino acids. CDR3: CASRREIGYNEQFF. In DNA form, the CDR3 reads TGTGCCAGTAGACGGGAGATTGGCTACAATGAGCAGTTCTTC.

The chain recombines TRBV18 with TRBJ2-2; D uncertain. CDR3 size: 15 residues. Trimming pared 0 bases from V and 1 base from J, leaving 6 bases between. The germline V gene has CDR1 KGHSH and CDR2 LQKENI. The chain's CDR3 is CASSPPPVNTGELFF. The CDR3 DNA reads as TGTGCCAGCTCACCACCGCCAGTGAACACCGGGGAGCTGTTTTTT.

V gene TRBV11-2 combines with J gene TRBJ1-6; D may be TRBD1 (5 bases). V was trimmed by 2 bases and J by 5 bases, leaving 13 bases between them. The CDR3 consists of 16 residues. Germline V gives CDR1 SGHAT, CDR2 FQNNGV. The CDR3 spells CASSLSGGTNNSPLHF. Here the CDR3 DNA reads TGTGCCAGCAGCTTATCTGGGGGGACCAATAATTCACCCCTCCACTTT.

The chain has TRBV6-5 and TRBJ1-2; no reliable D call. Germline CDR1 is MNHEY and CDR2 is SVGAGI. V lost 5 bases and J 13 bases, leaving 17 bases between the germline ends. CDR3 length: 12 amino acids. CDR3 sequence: CASSISGNLLTF. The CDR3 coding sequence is TGTGCCAGCAGTATCTCAGGCAACCTCCTCACCTTC.

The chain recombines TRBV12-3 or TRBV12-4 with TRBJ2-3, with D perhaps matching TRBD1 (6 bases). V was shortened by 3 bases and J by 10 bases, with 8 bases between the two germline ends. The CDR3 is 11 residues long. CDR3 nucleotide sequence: TGTGCCAGCAGTTTGTACAGGGCGCAGTATTTT. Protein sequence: CASSLYRAQYF.